This entry lists 14 T cell receptor beta chains sequenced from one sample in a study of CD8 T cells in Susac syndrome. An amount of RNA that ranged from roughly 0.45 to 1 ug was reverse transcribed with random hexamers. TCRdb passed the immunoSEQ multiplex PCR reads through MiXCR, listing each CDR3 protein once. The profile shows 150,000 to 200,000 distinct CDR3 sequences, more than 90% of them singletons. The sample comprised CD4+ T cells from PBMCs. Receptor source: a human donor with multiple sclerosis.

The rearrangement uses TRBV7-9 and TRBJ2-5; D may be TRBD2 (6 bases). The CDR3 sequence is 14 residues long. Looked up from germline, CDR1 is SEHNR and CDR2 is FQNEAQ (reference sequence). Trimming removed 5 bases from V and 5 bases from J, with 15 bases in between. The CDR3 loop is CASSQRAVSETQYF. The CDR3 nucleotides read TGTGCCAGCAGCCAGCGGGCTGTATCCGAGACCCAGTACTTC.

Details on this clonotype: The conserved phenylalanine or tryptophan normally closing the CDR3 is absent here, so this likely arose from a read error. The V gene is TRBV30, the J gene TRBJ1-2; D gene uncertain. Between the trimmed V and J ends, which lost 0 bases and 3 bases, there was a span of 5 bases. Germline CDR1 is GTSNPN and CDR2 is SVGIG (reference sequence). CDR3 size: 12 residues. CDR3 nucleotides: TGTGCCTGGAGTGTAGATGACTATGGCTACACCCTC. This sequence encodes CAWSVDDYGYTL.

The chain carries TRBV13 and TRBJ2-7, with 12 positions matching TRBD1. The CDR3 covers 14 residues. Germline V gene data show CDR1 as PRHDT and CDR2 as FYEKMQ (reference sequence). The V and J ends lost 3 bases and 5 bases, in that order; junction bases with no gene match: 2. The CDR3 DNA reads as TGTGCCAGCAGCTTCGGGACAGGGGGCGACGAGCAGTACTTC. Translation: CASSFGTGGDEQYF.

With regard to this clonotype: Sequence at one end of the junction differs from germline and may be a read error. The chain joins TRBV30 to TRBJ1-1; D remains ambiguous. CDR1 is GTSNPN and CDR2 is SVGIG in the germline V gene (reference sequence). The CDR3 sequence is 11 residues long. The chain's CDR3 is CAWNGNNEAFF. The CDR3 nucleotides read TGTGCCTGGAACGGTAACAATGAAGCTTTCTTT.

The rearrangement uses TRBV7-9 and TRBJ2-7; the match to TRBD1 covers 8 bases. This CDR3 has 17 amino acids. Germline V gene lookup returns CDR1 SEHNR and CDR2 FQNEAQ (reference sequence). The ends lost 5 bases at V and 4 bases at J; junction bases unmatched: 16. The CDR3 loop reads CASSKGTGPERRYEQYF. The DNA for the CDR3 is TGTGCCAGCAGCAAGGGGACAGGACCCGAACGGCGGTACGAGCAGTACTTC.

This sequence joins TRBV24-1 and TRBJ2-3; D is undetermined. CDR1 and CDR2 from the germline V gene are KGHDR and SFDVKD. The CDR3 consists of 16 residues. V was shortened by 0 bases and J by 1 base, with 10 bases between the two germline ends. The CDR3 is CATSDLTSPGTDTQYF. DNA for the CDR3: TGTGCCACCAGTGATTTGACCTCACCTGGCACAGATACGCAGTATTTT.

The chain joins TRBV6-2 or TRBV6-3 to TRBJ1-5; tentatively, D is TRBD1 (5 bases). The CDR3 is made up of 16 amino acids. V lost 3 bases to trimming and J lost 0 bases, with 12 bases between them. Per the germline V gene, CDR1 is MNHEY and CDR2 is SVGEGT. CDR3 amino acids: CASSYGGGISNQPQHF. CDR3 coding DNA: TGTGCCAGCAGTTATGGGGGGGGAATTAGCAATCAGCCCCAGCATTTT.

The chain employs TRBV29-1 and TRBJ1-1; D unresolved. CDR1 and CDR2 (germline): SQVTM, ANQGSEA. V lost 4 bases, J lost 3 bases, and 15 bases lay in between. The CDR3 covers 14 residues. CDR3 sequence: CSVGGKGYDTEAFF. For the CDR3, the DNA is TGCAGCGTTGGAGGGAAAGGGTACGACACTGAAGCTTTCTTT.

This chain connects TRBV3-1 to TRBJ2-2; D not resolved. Trimming took off 3 bases at V and 4 bases at J, with 12 bases between the two ends. This CDR3 is built from 15 residues. The germline V gene has CDR1 LGHDT and CDR2 YNNKEL (reference sequence). The CDR3 region is CASSQLGGVTGELFF. The CDR3 DNA reads as TGTGCCAGCAGCCAGCTCGGTGGGGTCACCGGGGAGCTGTTTTTT. Complete variable domain (other parts from reference TRBV3-1 and TRBJ2-2): DTAVSQTPKYLVTQMGNDKSIKCEQNLGHDTMYWYKQDSKKFLKIMFSYNNKELIINETVPNRFSPKSPDKAHLNLHINSLELGDSAVYFCASSQLGGVTGELFFGEGSRLTVL.

The chain links TRBV3-1 to TRBJ1-1; tentatively, D is TRBD1 (6 bases). CDR3 length equals 14 residues. Germline-derived CDR1 and CDR2 are LGHDT and YNNKEL (reference sequence). Trimming took 4 bases from V and 2 from J, leaving 11 bases between them. The CDR3 is CASSRTAFNTEAFF. CDR3 nucleotides: TGTGCCAGCAGCCGGACAGCTTTTAACACTGAAGCTTTCTTT.

V and J are TRBV7-2 and TRBJ1-1; perhaps TRBD1 as D (5 bases). CDR1 and CDR2 (germline): SGHTA, FQGNSA. The CDR3 loop spans 14 amino acids. Trimming stripped 5 bases from V and 5 bases from J, with 15 bases between. This chain's CDR3 is CASSAVPGGTEAFF. The CDR3, as DNA: TGTGCCAGCAGCGCGGTGCCTGGGGGGACTGAAGCTTTCTTT.

CDR3 sequence: CATGYNEQFF. The CDR3 DNA sequence: TGTGCCACAGGCTACAATGAGCAGTTCTTC. The chain is built from TRBV3-1 and TRBJ2-1; the D is unclear. CDR3 size: 10 residues. Germline-derived CDR1 and CDR2 are LGHDT and YNNKEL (reference sequence). Trimming took 10 bases from V and 3 from J, leaving 4 bases between them.

This sequence joins TRBV27 and TRBJ2-1; 8 bases map to TRBD2. V lost 11 bases, J lost 6 bases, and 6 bases stayed unmatched. CDR1 is MNHEY, CDR2 SMNVEV, per germline (reference sequence). The CDR3 consists of 12 residues. The CDR3 DNA sequence: TGTGCCCTCGGGACTAGATCCAATGAGCAGTTCTTC. The encoded protein is CALGTRSNEQFF.

This CDR3 reads CASSQDGRGRNTIYF. CDR3 DNA: TGTGCCAGCAGCCAAGACGGCAGGGGCAGGAACACCATATATTTT. This sequence joins TRBV3-1 and TRBJ1-3, with D tentatively TRBD1 (6 bases). The germline CDR1 and CDR2 sequences are LGHDT and YNNKEL (reference sequence). The V end lost 0 bases, the J end lost 7 bases, and 13 bases lay between the germline ends. CDR3 length: 15 residues.